These 27 T cell receptor beta chains were all obtained from the same sample, sequenced in a study of T cell repertoires in cytomegalovirus infection. Each CDR3 protein is one row after TCRdb ran MiXCR on the reads. Of 200,000 or so distinct CDR3 sequences listed, roughly a fifth are singletons. Sequencing was done on a sample of PBMCs. The receptors originated from a human donor in good health (CMV status not recorded). Some clones in this sample may be carry-over from other donors' samples.

This clonotype was recorded a few times. The chain uses TRBV14 and TRBJ2-3; D unresolved. The CDR3 is 15 residues long. Germline CDR1 and CDR2: SGHDN and FVKESK. Trimming stripped 4 bases from V and 0 bases from J, with 11 bases between. The CDR3 DNA is TGTGCCAGCAGCCCCAACCTCCGAAGCACAGATACGCAGTATTTT. Translated, it gives CASSPNLRSTDTQYF.

This clonotype was counted at least ten times. The chain employs TRBV7-2 and TRBJ2-6; D gene ambiguous. The CDR3 runs 16 residues. Trimming stripped 2 bases from V and 0 bases from J, with 8 bases between. Germline V CDR1 and CDR2: SGHTA, FQGNSA. CDR3 protein: CASSLTVGSGANVLTF. Written as DNA, the CDR3 is TGTGCCAGCAGCTTAACCGTGGGCTCTGGGGCCAACGTCCTGACTTTC.

The genes are TRBV29-1 and TRBJ2-1, with D possibly TRBD2 on 5 matching bases. The CDR3 is made up of 14 amino acids. V shed 6 bases and J shed 3 bases, with 15 bases lying between them. CDR1 and CDR2 from the germline V gene are SQVTM and ANQGSEA. CDR3 sequence: CSVTLVGVYNEQFF. DNA of the CDR3: TGCAGCGTCACCTTGGTGGGAGTCTACAATGAGCAGTTCTTC.

A note on this clonotype: One end of the junction fails to match germline, which may point to a read error. This rearrangement joins TRBV10-3 to TRBJ1-1, with D tentatively TRBD1 (5 bases). The CDR3 is 15 amino acids. Germline V gene sequence: CDR1 ENHRY, CDR2 SYGVKD. The CDR3 reads CAICESPGWGTEAFF. CDR3 coding DNA: TGTGCCATCTGTGAGTCCCCAGGGTGGGGCACTGAAGCTTTCTTT.

Concerning this clonotype itself: A much larger clone lies one base from this, so it may be a read error. V is TRBV7-9 and J is TRBJ2-6; 10 nucleotides agree with TRBD1. The V gene end was trimmed by 0 bases and the J gene end by 2 bases; junction bases not matched to a gene: 10. The CDR3 covers 20 residues. In germline, CDR1 is SEHNR, CDR2 FQNEAQ (reference sequence). The CDR3 nucleotides read TGTGCCAGCAGCTTAGCCAACCGGGACAGGGGTTTCGCTGGGGCCAACGTCCTGACTTTC. It codes for CASSLANRDRGFAGANVLTF.

This clonotype was picked up a small number of times. The chain is built from TRBV28 and TRBJ2-7; D perhaps matches TRBD2 (5 bases). The V end was cut by 3 bases, the J end by 5 bases, with 14 bases between. Per the germline V gene, CDR1 is MDHEN and CDR2 is SYDVKM. The CDR3 covers 14 residues. CDR3 coding DNA: TGTGCCAGCAGTTTCTCCCTAGCTCCACACGAGCAGTACTTC. This translates into CASSFSLAPHEQYF.

This clonotype was detected ten times or more. The gene calls are TRBV7-9 and TRBJ1-3; D is unclear. V dropped 0 bases and J dropped 0 bases, with 12 bases sitting between them. The germline V gene encodes CDR1 SEHNR and CDR2 FQNEAQ (reference sequence). This CDR3 is built from 17 residues. The CDR3 sequence: CASSLAPQPSSGNTIYF. CDR3 nucleotide sequence: TGTGCCAGCAGCTTAGCGCCTCAGCCAAGCTCTGGAAACACCATATATTTT.

This chain uses TRBV6-1 with TRBJ2-1, with 11 bases lining up with TRBD2. The CDR3 totals 19 residues. Germline V gene lookup returns CDR1 MNHNS and CDR2 SASEGT. V shed 6 bases and J 4 bases; nucleotides not matched to a gene: 17. The CDR3 DNA is TGTGCCAGCAGAAGCAATTTAGCGGGAGGGTTCCTTGATTACAATGAGCAGTTCTTC. It specifies CASRSNLAGGFLDYNEQFF.

This clonotype was seen only a few times. This rearrangement joins TRBV19 to TRBJ1-1; 7 bases fit TRBD1. V was pared by 4 bases and J by 0 bases, with 5 bases of the junction left unmatched. Germline assignment: CDR1 LNHDA and CDR2 SQIVND (reference sequence). The CDR3 length is 15 residues. The CDR3 protein is CASSKQQGMNTEAFF. The DNA of the CDR3 is TGTGCCAGTAGTAAACAACAGGGGATGAACACTGAAGCTTTCTTT.

This clonotype was counted only a few times. The rearrangement joins TRBV7-8 to TRBJ2-7; the D gene is possibly TRBD1 (6 bases). Germline lookup yields CDR1 SGHVS and CDR2 FQNEAQ. V was trimmed by 5 bases and J by 2 bases, leaving 19 bases between them. The length of the CDR3 is 16 residues. The CDR3 nucleotides read TGTGCCAGCAGCCACCCCCCCCGGGACACAGCCTACGAGCAGTACTTC. It codes for CASSHPPRDTAYEQYF.

The rearrangement links TRBV19 to TRBJ2-2; possible D gene TRBD1, 5 bases. The CDR3 totals 13 residues. V lost 4 bases to trimming and J lost 2 bases, with 5 bases between them. CDR1 is LNHDA, CDR2 SQIVND, per germline (reference sequence). DNA for the CDR3: TGTGCCAGTAGTAGGGGCAACACCGGGGAGCTGTTTTTT. This gives the protein CASSRGNTGELFF. The entire variable domain, with the rest obtained from reference TRBV19 and TRBJ2-2, is as follows: DGGITQSPKYLFRKEGQNVTLSCEQNLNHDAMYWYRQDPGQGLRLIYYSQIVNDFQKGDIAEGYSVSREKKESFPLTVTSAQKNPTAFYLCASSRGNTGELFFGEGSRLTVL.

This clonotype was seen at least ten times. The chain links TRBV7-2 to TRBJ2-3, with D possibly TRBD2 on 6 matching bases. This CDR3 region has 15 residues. Germline V gene data show CDR1 as SGHTA and CDR2 as FQGNSA. V was clipped by 5 bases and J by 5 bases, with 17 bases between them. In DNA, the CDR3 is TGTGCCAGCAGCCCTACGGGAGACCATCGAGATACGCAGTATTTT. Translated, it gives CASSPTGDHRDTQYF. Complete variable domain (other parts from reference TRBV7-2 and TRBJ2-3): GAGVSQSPSNKVTEKGKDVELRCDPISGHTALYWYRQSLGQGLEFLIYFQGNSAPDKSGLPSDRFSAERTGGSVSTLTIQRTQQEDSAVYLCASSPTGDHRDTQYFGPGTRLTVL.

The chain has TRBV6-1 and TRBJ1-1; no reliable D call. Deletions cut 6 bases from V and 6 bases from J, with 11 bases between. This CDR3 has 12 amino acids. Germline V gene lookup returns CDR1 MNHNS and CDR2 SASEGT. The CDR3 protein is CASRESGAEAFF. The CDR3 bases are TGTGCCAGCAGGGAATCTGGGGCTGAAGCTTTCTTT.

The table lists this clonotype with a few counts. This chain joins TRBV19 and TRBJ2-2; perhaps TRBD2 as D (5 bases). This CDR3 has 15 residues. The V end lost 6 bases, the J end lost 0 bases, and 11 bases lay between the germline ends. CDR1 and CDR2 from the germline V gene are LNHDA and SQIVND (reference sequence). The CDR3: CASSLLAANTGELFF. The CDR3 DNA follows: TGTGCCAGTAGCCTCCTAGCAGCGAACACCGGGGAGCTGTTTTTT.

The sample holds many counts of this clonotype. V and J are TRBV7-2 and TRBJ1-1, with D perhaps matching TRBD1 (5 bases). Deletions cut 1 base from V and 3 bases from J, with 9 bases between. The V gene's germline CDR1 is SGHTA and CDR2 FQGNSA. The CDR3 consists of 14 residues. CDR3 nucleotide sequence: TGTGCCAGCAGCTTAGGGTCGGGGCACACTGAAGCTTTCTTT. The encoded protein is CASSLGSGHTEAFF.

This clonotype appeared a few times. This chain uses TRBV28 with TRBJ1-1, with D uncertain. From germline, CDR1 is MDHEN and CDR2 SYDVKM. The CDR3 is 13 amino acids. The V end lost 6 bases, the J end lost 7 bases, and 15 bases lay between the germline ends. For the CDR3, the DNA is TGTGCCAGCAGCCCGCTGGGCCCACTTGAAGCTTTCTTT. Its protein product is CASSPLGPLEAFF.

This clonotype was seen more than once but under ten times. V gene TRBV11-2 combines with J gene TRBJ2-7; D is unclear. Trimming pared 2 bases from V and 0 bases from J, leaving 8 bases between. CDR3 length: 14 residues. CDR1 is SGHAT and CDR2 is FQNNGV in the germline V gene. CDR3 bases: TGTGCCAGCAGCTTAACACATGCCTCCTACGAGCAGTACTTC. Amino acid sequence: CASSLTHASYEQYF.

The rearrangement uses TRBV4-2 and TRBJ1-5, with 9 bases lining up with TRBD1. With 3 bases clipped from V and 2 bases from J, the junction kept 11 bases outside the gene matches. This CDR3 is built from 18 residues. CDR1 is LGHNA and CDR2 is YNFKEQ in the germline V gene. The CDR3 sequence: CASSQEDRGIFGNQPQHF. The CDR3 DNA follows: TGTGCCAGCAGCCAGGAGGACAGGGGAATCTTCGGCAATCAGCCCCAGCATTTT.

This clonotype was seen ten or more times. The genes are TRBV12-3 or TRBV12-4 and TRBJ2-3, with TRBD2 identical over 9 bases. This CDR3 spans 15 amino acids. V lost 6 bases to trimming and J lost 6 bases; unmatched junction nucleotides: 10. CDR3 loop: CASRRRGGLGDTQYF. The CDR3 nucleotides read TGTGCCAGCAGAAGGCGGGGGGGGCTAGGGGATACGCAGTATTTT.

In its sample, this clonotype was seen many times. The rearrangement joins TRBV7-9 to TRBJ2-3; the D call may be TRBD1 or TRBD2 (7 bases each). CDR1 is SEHNR and CDR2 is FQNEAQ in the germline V gene (reference sequence). The CDR3 loop spans 15 amino acids. Trimming stripped 5 bases from V and 1 base from J, with 13 bases between. CDR3 coding DNA: TGTGCCAGCAGCCCAGGGGGGGCGCGCACAGATACGCAGTATTTT. Protein sequence: CASSPGGARTDTQYF.

This clonotype was recorded at least ten times. The chain joins TRBV12-5 to TRBJ1-2; possible D gene TRBD1, 5 bases. Looked up from germline, CDR1 is LGHNT and CDR2 is FRNRAP. V was cut by 5 bases and J by 1 base, with 14 bases left in between. The CDR3 length is 15 residues. The CDR3 loop reads CASGAPTAINYGYTF. CDR3 sequence (DNA): TGTGCTAGTGGTGCCCCGACAGCTATTAACTATGGCTACACCTTC.

This clonotype appeared many times. The CDR3 region is CASSPLLGQGASNTEAFF. CDR3 in DNA: TGTGCCAGCAGCCCCCTACTGGGACAGGGGGCGTCAAACACTGAAGCTTTCTTT. This rearrangement joins TRBV7-8 to TRBJ1-1; 12 nucleotides match TRBD1. V lost 5 bases, J lost 2 bases, and 12 bases stayed unmatched. Germline-derived CDR1 and CDR2 are SGHVS and FQNEAQ. This CDR3 contains 18 residues.

A few counts support this clonotype. The J gene is TRBJ2-7, the V gene TRBV29-1; maybe TRBD1 (8 bases). Germline V gene data show CDR1 as SQVTM and CDR2 as ANQGSEA. Trimming cost V 1 base and J 4 bases, with 17 bases left between them. The CDR3 spans 15 residues. CDR3 coding DNA: TGCAGCGTTGAAGGGGGGGGCCAGGGGGCTTACGAGCAGTACTTC. Protein: CSVEGGGQGAYEQYF.

The chain uses TRBV7-3 and TRBJ2-1, with TRBD1 matching over 12 bases. The CDR3 extends over 16 amino acids. Germline values: CDR1 SGHTA, CDR2 FQGTGA. The V gene end was trimmed by 5 bases and the J gene end by 7 bases; junction bases not matched to a gene: 9. Written as DNA, the CDR3 is TGTGCCAGCAGCCCGAAGGGACAGGGGGCGCGGAATGAGCAGTTCTTC. Residues: CASSPKGQGARNEQFF.

This clonotype turned up a few times. J is TRBJ2-2 and V is TRBV5-1, with D perhaps matching TRBD1 or TRBD2 (5 bases each). Germline CDR1 and CDR2: SGHRS and YFSETQ. V gave up 2 bases and J gave up 3 bases, with 11 bases separating them. The CDR3 is 15 amino acids. In DNA form, the CDR3 reads TGCGCCAGCAGCTTCAGGGACGTCGACACCGGGGAGCTGTTTTTT. Its protein product is CASSFRDVDTGELFF. The full variable domain, its missing parts supplied by reference TRBV5-1 and TRBJ2-2, is KAGVTQTPRYLIKTRGQQVTLSCSPISGHRSVSWYQQTPGQGLQFLFEYFSETQRNKGNFPGRFSGRQFSNSRSEMNVSTLELGDSALYLCASSFRDVDTGELFFGEGSRLTVL.

The table lists this clonotype with a few counts. This chain joins TRBV2 and TRBJ1-5, with 7 bases that match TRBD1. Trimming removed 7 bases from V and 7 bases from J; junction bases left unmatched: 10. Looked up from germline, CDR1 is SNHLY and CDR2 is FYNNEI. The CDR3 runs 14 residues. The CDR3, as DNA: TGTGCCAGCACTGACACCGACAGGGCCCAGCCCCAGCATTTT. Protein: CASTDTDRAQPQHF.

This clonotype came up many times. V gene TRBV7-2 combines with J gene TRBJ2-3; D might be TRBD2 (5 bases). Germline V gene sequence: CDR1 SGHTA, CDR2 FQGNSA. Trimming removed 1 base from V and 4 bases from J, with 9 bases in between. The CDR3 totals 14 residues. The CDR3 region is CASSLGTLPDTQYF. DNA for the CDR3: TGTGCCAGCAGCTTAGGGACTTTGCCAGATACGCAGTATTTT.